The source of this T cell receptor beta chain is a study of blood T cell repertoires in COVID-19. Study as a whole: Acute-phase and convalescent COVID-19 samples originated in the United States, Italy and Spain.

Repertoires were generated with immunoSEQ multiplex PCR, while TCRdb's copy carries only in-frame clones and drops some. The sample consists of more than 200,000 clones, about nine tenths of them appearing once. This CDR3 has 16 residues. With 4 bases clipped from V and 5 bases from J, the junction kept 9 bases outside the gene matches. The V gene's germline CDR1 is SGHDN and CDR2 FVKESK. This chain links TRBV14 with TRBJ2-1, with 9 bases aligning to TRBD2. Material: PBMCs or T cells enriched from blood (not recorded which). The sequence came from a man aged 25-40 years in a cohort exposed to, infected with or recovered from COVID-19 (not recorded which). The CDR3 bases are TGTGCCAGCAGCCCCATAGCGGGAGAGGCTCACAATGAGCAGTTCTTC. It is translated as CASSPIAGEAHNEQFF.